This section outlines one T cell receptor (beta chain) sequence together with its context. This record comes from a study of blood T cell repertoires in COVID-19. In terms of age and location, participants ranged from roughly 18 to 95 years and lived in approximately 24 US areas. In the study's own analysis: Estimation of nucleated cell counts relied on the amplification of reference gene primers. Profiling relied on immunoSEQ multiplex PCR, and the TCRdb table lists in-frame clones only, not all of them. V and J calls and clone size are given by that table; D and trimming were obtained from the DNA. Of 200,000 to 250,000 clones detected, roughly 88% appear once; the ten largest clones hold over 3%. The sequenced material came from PBMCs or T cells enriched from blood (not recorded which). This sequence originates from a woman aged 40 to 49 with acute COVID-19.

This CDR3 reads CASSEGVGQPQHF. The CDR3 DNA sequence: TGTGCCAGCAGCGAGGGGGTTGGCCAGCCCCAGCATTTT. The J gene is TRBJ1-5, the V gene TRBV2; D perhaps matches TRBD1 (6 bases). The CDR3 has 13 amino acids. The germline V gene encodes CDR1 SNHLY and CDR2 FYNNEI. V shed 6 bases and J shed 7 bases, with 13 bases lying between them.